This note documents a single TCR beta chain sequence. Its antigen is not known. The length of the CDR3 is 16 residues. V was clipped by 0 bases and J by 0 bases, with 11 bases between them. Germline V lookup: CDR1 MGHRA, CDR2 YSYEKL. PCR used 60 Vbeta primers and 13 Jbeta primers. Produced via immunoSEQ multiplex PCR; TCRdb's table is partial and in-frame only. The repertoire table contains about 130,000 clones. The sample belongs to a study of cytomegalovirus exposure and HLA in healthy donors. The wider study: An earlier analysis found some 120 million unique TCR beta sequences from about 190 million T cells.

Study results and limitations: The authors listed approximately 160 TCR beta chains as cytomegalovirus-associated.

The clonotype comes from a woman aged 40 to 49 in good health and CMV-seropositive. Specimen: PBMCs. The chain recombines TRBV4-1 with TRBJ1-1; D is possibly TRBD1 (6 bases). CDR3 region: CASSQEVAGVNTEAFF. Written as DNA, the CDR3 is TGCGCCAGCAGCCAAGAGGTGGCAGGGGTGAACACTGAAGCTTTCTTT.